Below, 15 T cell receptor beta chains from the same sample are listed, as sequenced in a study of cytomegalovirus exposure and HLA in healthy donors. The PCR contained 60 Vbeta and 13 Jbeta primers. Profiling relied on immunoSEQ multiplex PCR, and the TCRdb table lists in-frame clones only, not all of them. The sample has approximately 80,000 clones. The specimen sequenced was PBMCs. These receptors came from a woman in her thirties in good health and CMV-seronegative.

The CDR3 sequence: CASDPGRANTGELFF. CDR3 nucleotides: TGTGCCAGCGACCCCGGCAGGGCGAACACCGGGGAGCTGTTTTTT. The V gene is TRBV7-9, the J gene TRBJ2-2; D perhaps matches TRBD1 (5 bases). The V and J ends lost 8 bases and 0 bases respectively, with 13 bases between them. Germline V gives CDR1 SEHNR, CDR2 FQNEAQ (reference sequence). The CDR3 extends over 15 amino acids.

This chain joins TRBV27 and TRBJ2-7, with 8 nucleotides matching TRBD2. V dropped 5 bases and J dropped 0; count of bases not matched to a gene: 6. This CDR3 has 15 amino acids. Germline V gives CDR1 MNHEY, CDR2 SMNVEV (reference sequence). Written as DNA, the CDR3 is TGTGCCAGCAGTCCGGGACTAGGGATCTCCTACGAGCAGTACTTC. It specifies CASSPGLGISYEQYF.

The CDR3 region has the DNA TGCGCCAGCAGCCAAGAAGGAGCGGGAGAAGAGACCCAGTACTTC. This encodes CASSQEGAGEETQYF. This chain links TRBV4-1 with TRBJ2-5, with TRBD2 identical over 8 bases. Trimming removed 0 bases from V and 3 bases from J; junction bases left unmatched: 3. The CDR3 loop spans 15 amino acids. Germline loops: CDR1 MGHRA, CDR2 YSYEKL.

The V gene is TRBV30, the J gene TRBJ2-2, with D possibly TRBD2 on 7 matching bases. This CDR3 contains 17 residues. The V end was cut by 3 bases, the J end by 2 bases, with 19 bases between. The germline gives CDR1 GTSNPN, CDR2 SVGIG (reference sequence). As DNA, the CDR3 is TGTGCCTGGAGCGGAGGGGGAGGGCGGAAAAACACCGGGGAGCTGTTTTTT. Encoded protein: CAWSGGGGRKNTGELFF.

CDR3 in DNA: TGTGCCTGGAGTGGGGGACAGGTTAAAAACATTCAGTACTTC. Its protein product is CAWSGGQVKNIQYF. The chain carries TRBV30 and TRBJ2-4, with TRBD1 matching over 8 bases. V shed 1 base and J 4 bases; nucleotides not matched to a gene: 3. This CDR3 contains 14 residues. Looked up from germline, CDR1 is GTSNPN and CDR2 is SVGIG (reference sequence).

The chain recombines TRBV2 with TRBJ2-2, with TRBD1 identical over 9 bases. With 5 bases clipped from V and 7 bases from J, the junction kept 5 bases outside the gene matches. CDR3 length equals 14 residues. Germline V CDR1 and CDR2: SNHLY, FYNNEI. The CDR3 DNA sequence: TGTGCCAGCAGTAGACAGGGGGTCGGCGGGGAGCTGTTTTTT. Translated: CASSRQGVGGELFF.

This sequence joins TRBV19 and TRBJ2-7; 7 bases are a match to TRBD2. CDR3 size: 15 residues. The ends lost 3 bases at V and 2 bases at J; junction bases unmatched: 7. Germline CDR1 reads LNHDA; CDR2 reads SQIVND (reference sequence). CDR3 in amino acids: CASSMGWGGTYEQYF. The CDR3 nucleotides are TGTGCCAGTAGTATGGGGTGGGGGGGAACCTACGAGCAGTACTTC.

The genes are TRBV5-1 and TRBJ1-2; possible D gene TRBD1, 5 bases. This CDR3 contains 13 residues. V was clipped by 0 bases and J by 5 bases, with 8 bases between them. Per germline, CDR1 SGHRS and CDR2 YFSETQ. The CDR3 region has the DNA TGCGCCAGCAGCTTGGGGGGGGGATATGGCTACACCTTC. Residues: CASSLGGGYGYTF.

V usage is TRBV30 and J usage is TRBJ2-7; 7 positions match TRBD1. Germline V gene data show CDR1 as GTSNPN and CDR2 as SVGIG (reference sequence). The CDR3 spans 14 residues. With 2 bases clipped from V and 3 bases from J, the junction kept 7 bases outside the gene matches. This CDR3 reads CAWSQGQPLYEQYF. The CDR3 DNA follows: TGTGCCTGGAGTCAGGGACAGCCACTCTACGAGCAGTACTTC.

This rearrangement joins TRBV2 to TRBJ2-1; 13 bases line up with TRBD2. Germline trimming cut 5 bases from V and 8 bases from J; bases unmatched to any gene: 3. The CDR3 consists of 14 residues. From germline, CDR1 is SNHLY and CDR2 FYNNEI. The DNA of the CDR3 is TGTGCCAGCAGTAGCACTAGCGGGGGGGATGAGCAGTTCTTC. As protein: CASSSTSGGDEQFF.

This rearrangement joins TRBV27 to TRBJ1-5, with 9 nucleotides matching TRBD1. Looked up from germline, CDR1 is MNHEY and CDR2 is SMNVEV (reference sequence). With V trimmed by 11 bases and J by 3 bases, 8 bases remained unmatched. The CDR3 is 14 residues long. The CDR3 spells CASRRTGVNQPQHF. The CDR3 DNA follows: TGTGCCTCCAGGAGGACAGGGGTCAATCAGCCCCAGCATTTT.

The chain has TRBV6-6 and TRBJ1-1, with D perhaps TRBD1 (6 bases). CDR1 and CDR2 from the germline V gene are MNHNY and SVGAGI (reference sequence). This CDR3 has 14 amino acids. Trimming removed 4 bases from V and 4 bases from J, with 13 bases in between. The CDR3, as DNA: TGTGCCAGCAGTTTACAGGGAGGGAGCACTGAAGCTTTCTTT. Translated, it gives CASSLQGGSTEAFF.

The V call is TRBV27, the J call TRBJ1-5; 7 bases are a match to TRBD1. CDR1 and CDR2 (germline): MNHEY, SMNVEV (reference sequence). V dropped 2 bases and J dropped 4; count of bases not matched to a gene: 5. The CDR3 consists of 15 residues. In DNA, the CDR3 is TGTGCCAGCAGTTTAAGCACAGGGGCAAATCAGCCCCAGCATTTT. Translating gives CASSLSTGANQPQHF.

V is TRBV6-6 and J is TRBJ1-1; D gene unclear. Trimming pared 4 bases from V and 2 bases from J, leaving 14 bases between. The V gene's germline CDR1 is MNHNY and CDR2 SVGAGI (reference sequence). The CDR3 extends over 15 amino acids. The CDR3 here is CASSSLGLPNTEAFF. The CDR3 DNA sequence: TGTGCCAGCAGTTCTTTGGGCCTACCCAACACTGAAGCTTTCTTT.

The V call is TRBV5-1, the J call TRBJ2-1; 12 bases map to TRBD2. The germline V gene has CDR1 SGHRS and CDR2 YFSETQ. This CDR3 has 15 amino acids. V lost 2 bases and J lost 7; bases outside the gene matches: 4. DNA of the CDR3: TGCGCCAGCAGCTTCCGACTAGCGGGAGCAAATGAGCAGTTCTTC. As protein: CASSFRLAGANEQFF.